What follows describes a single T cell receptor (beta chain). Its antigen remains unidentified. Via CD45RO/CCR7/CD25/CD127/CD95/CD27, cells of the CD4+ naive, central memory, regulatory and stem cell-like memory subsets were sorted. Purity exceeding 95% was reached by all sorted populations. Looked up from germline, CDR1 is SGHAT and CDR2 is FQNNGV. The CDR3 extends over 14 amino acids. V was pared by 5 bases and J by 6 bases, with 13 bases between. Isolated RNA was reverse transcribed in full, so expressed TCRB transcripts were sequenced. This table comes from immunoSEQ multiplex PCR, and its TCRdb copy is limited to in-frame clones, with some not included. Altogether under 800,000 clones are present, around 15% being singletons, with the ten largest covering around 0.095%. This sample was included in a study of beta chain features in type 1 diabetes. Study results and limitations: PCR might preferentially amplify shorter templates, equally in patients and controls.

Specimen: naive CD4+ T cells from blood. This receptor was taken from a man younger than 35 in good health. V usage is TRBV11-2 and J usage is TRBJ2-2; a weak D match, TRBD1 (5 bases). CDR3 sequence: CASSLSGFPGELFF. The CDR3 DNA is TGTGCCAGCAGCCTTTCAGGGTTCCCCGGGGAGCTGTTTTTT.